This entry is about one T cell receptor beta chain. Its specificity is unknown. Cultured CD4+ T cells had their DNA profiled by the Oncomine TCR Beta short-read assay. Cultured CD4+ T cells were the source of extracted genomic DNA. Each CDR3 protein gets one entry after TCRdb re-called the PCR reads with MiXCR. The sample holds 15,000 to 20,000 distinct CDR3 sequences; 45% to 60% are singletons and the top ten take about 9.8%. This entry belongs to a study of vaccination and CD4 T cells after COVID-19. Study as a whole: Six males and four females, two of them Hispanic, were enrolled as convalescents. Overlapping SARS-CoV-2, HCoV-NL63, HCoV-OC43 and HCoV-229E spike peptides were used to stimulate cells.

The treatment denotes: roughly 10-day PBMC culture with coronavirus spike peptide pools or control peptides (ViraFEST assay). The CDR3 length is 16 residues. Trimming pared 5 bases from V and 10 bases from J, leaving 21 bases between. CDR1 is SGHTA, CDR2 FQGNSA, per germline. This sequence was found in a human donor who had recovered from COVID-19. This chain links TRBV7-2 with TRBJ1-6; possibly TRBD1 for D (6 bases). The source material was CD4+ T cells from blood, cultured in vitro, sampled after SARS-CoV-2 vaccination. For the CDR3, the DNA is TGTGCCAGCAGCACCCCGCGGGGGCGGAATCAATCACCCCTCCACTTT. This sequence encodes CASSTPRGRNQSPLHF.